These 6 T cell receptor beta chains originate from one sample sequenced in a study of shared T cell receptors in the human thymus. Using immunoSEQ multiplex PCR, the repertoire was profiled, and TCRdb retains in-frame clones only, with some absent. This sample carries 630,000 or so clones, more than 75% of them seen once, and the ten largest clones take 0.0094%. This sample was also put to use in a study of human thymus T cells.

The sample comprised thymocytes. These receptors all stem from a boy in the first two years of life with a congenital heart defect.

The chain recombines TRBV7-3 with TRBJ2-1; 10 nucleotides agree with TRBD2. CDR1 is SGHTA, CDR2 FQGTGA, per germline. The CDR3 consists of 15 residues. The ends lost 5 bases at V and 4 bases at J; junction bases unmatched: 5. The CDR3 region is CASSRGLADYNEQFF. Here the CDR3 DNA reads TGTGCCAGCAGCCGTGGACTAGCGGATTACAATGAGCAGTTCTTC.

The CDR3: CASTRTGFREQYF. The CDR3 bases are TGTGCCAGCACCCGAACAGGGTTTAGGGAGCAGTACTTC. The V gene is TRBV11-2, the J gene TRBJ2-7; possible D gene TRBD1, 6 bases. Trimming cost V 7 bases and J 7 bases, with 17 bases left between them. Germline CDR1 reads SGHAT; CDR2 reads FQNNGV. This CDR3 is built from 13 residues.

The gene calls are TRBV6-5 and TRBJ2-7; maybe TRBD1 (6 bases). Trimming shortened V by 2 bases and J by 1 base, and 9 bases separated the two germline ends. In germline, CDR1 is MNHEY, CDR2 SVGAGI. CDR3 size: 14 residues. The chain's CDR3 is CASSYTTGSYEQYF. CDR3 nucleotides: TGTGCCAGCAGTTACACGACAGGTTCCTACGAGCAGTACTTC.

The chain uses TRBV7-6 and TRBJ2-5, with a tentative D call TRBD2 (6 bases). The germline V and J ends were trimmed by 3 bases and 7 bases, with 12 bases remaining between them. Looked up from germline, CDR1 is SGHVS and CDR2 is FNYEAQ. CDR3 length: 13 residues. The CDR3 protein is CASSLGGFWTQYF. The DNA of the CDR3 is TGTGCCAGCAGCTTGGGAGGCTTTTGGACCCAGTACTTC.

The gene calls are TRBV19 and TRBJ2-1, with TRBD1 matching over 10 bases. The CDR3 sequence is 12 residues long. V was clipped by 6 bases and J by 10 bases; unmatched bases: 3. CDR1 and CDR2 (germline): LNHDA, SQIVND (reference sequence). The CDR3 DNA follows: TGTGCCAGTAGCGGACAGGGGGACGAGCAGTTCTTC. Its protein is CASSGQGDEQFF.

CDR3 loop: CASSLGDSSNQPQHF. The CDR3 nucleotides read TGTGCCAGCAGTTTAGGGGACAGTAGCAATCAGCCCCAGCATTTT. V and J are TRBV28 and TRBJ1-5; TRBD1 aligns across 7 bases. Unmatched junction bases numbered 1, after V lost 2 bases and J lost 0 bases. This CDR3 has 15 residues. Germline V lookup: CDR1 MDHEN, CDR2 SYDVKM.